The next 24 T cell receptor beta chains were all read from a single sample in a study of beta chain features in type 1 diabetes. Expressed TCRB transcripts got sequenced, as all isolated RNA was reverse transcribed. The method was immunoSEQ multiplex PCR; TCRdb's version includes in-frame clones alone and lacks a portion of them. Here the sample spans fewer than 650,000 clones, around a sixth being singletons. The sample comprised naive CD4+ T cells from blood. These receptors originate from a man aged 18 to 30 in good health.

In its sample, this clone was seen a few times. This chain links TRBV7-2 with TRBJ1-3; no reliable D call. Trimming stripped 5 bases from V and 1 base from J, with 9 bases between. There are 14 residues in the CDR3. The germline V gene encodes CDR1 SGHTA and CDR2 FQGNSA. The chain's CDR3 is CASSPGGSGNTIYF. The CDR3, as DNA: TGTGCCAGCAGCCCGGGAGGGTCTGGAAACACCATATATTTT.

Worth noting for this clone: At the DNA level, this CDR3 is encoded by other sequences in the same sample as well. The chain employs TRBV7-2 and TRBJ2-5; D not certain. The CDR3 extends over 13 amino acids. V was trimmed by 4 bases and J by 2 bases, leaving 8 bases between them. The germline V gene encodes CDR1 SGHTA and CDR2 FQGNSA. The CDR3: CASSSGRQETQYF. Here the CDR3 DNA reads TGTGCCAGCAGCTCGGGCCGGCAAGAGACCCAGTACTTC.

This clone came up a few times. This chain's CDR3 is CATAAGDTDTQYF. The CDR3 nucleotides read TGTGCGACAGCGGCGGGAGACACAGATACGCAGTATTTT. The V gene is TRBV5-4, the J gene TRBJ2-3; 7 positions agree with TRBD2. Germline assignment: CDR1 SGHNT and CDR2 YYREEE (reference sequence). The CDR3 loop spans 13 amino acids.

This clone turned up a few times. The V call is TRBV18, the J call TRBJ2-1, with 9 positions matching TRBD1. Per germline, CDR1 KGHSH and CDR2 LQKENI. This CDR3 spans 13 amino acids. V trimming: 1 base; J trimming: 16 bases; junction bases outside the gene matches: 8. The CDR3 here is CASSPQSLGQGFF. The CDR3 bases are TGTGCCAGCTCACCACAAAGTTTGGGACAGGGTTTCTTC.

This clone was counted a few times. V and J are TRBV19 and TRBJ2-7; 7 bases are a match to TRBD1. CDR3 length: 13 residues. Germline V gives CDR1 LNHDA, CDR2 SQIVND (reference sequence). With 4 bases clipped from V and 4 bases from J, the junction kept 4 bases outside the gene matches. CDR3 DNA sequence: TGTGCCAGTAGTAAGGGACAGCTTTACGAGCAGTACTTC. It is translated as CASSKGQLYEQYF.

The chain combines TRBV29-1 with TRBJ2-1; the D gene could be TRBD1 or TRBD2 (5 bases each). Trimming stripped 6 bases from V and 5 bases from J, with 17 bases between. The germline gives CDR1 SQVTM, CDR2 ANQGSEA. The CDR3 spans 14 residues. The CDR3 DNA sequence: TGCAGCGTGGGCGGTGGGACGCCAAACAATGAGCAGTTCTTC. Protein sequence: CSVGGGTPNNEQFF.

This clone was counted between two and nine times. This sequence joins TRBV7-9 and TRBJ2-7; TRBD1 matches at 9 bases. V gave up 4 bases and J gave up 5 bases; unmatched junction bases: 6. Germline CDR1 reads SEHNR; CDR2 reads FQNEAQ (reference sequence). The CDR3 spans 14 residues. The CDR3 region has the DNA TGTGCCAGCAGCTCTGACAGGGGGTCCAACGAGCAGTACTTC. This sequence encodes CASSSDRGSNEQYF.

This clone was detected many times. V gene TRBV21-1 combines with J gene TRBJ2-7; the DNA was not compared with TRBD2, the D call given in the table. TRBV21-1 is a documented pseudogene. This CDR3 is 14 amino acids long. The DNA for the CDR3 is TGTGCCAGCATCCCCGAGGGAGCGGGGTACGAGCAGTACTTC. Encoded protein: CASIPEGAGYEQYF.

This clone was detected only once. The chain combines TRBV27 with TRBJ2-5; D unclear. Germline V gene lookup returns CDR1 MNHEY and CDR2 SMNVEV (reference sequence). V gave up 4 bases and J gave up 5 bases, with 8 bases separating them. The CDR3 covers 12 residues. CDR3 sequence: CASSSALETQYF. CDR3 coding DNA: TGTGCCAGCAGTTCCGCATTGGAGACCCAGTACTTC.

This clone appeared a few times. V usage is TRBV5-1 and J usage is TRBJ1-2, with a possible D match to TRBD1 (6 bases). The CDR3 is 13 residues long. Trimming cost V 4 bases and J 4 bases, with 11 bases left between them. The V gene's germline CDR1 is SGHRS and CDR2 YFSETQ. The CDR3 loop reads CASSGGQIYGYTF. In DNA form, the CDR3 reads TGCGCCAGCAGCGGAGGACAGATCTATGGCTACACCTTC.

A few counts support this clone. The chain combines TRBV6-5 with TRBJ1-1; 7 bases line up with TRBD1. CDR3 size: 13 residues. The germline gives CDR1 MNHEY, CDR2 SVGAGI. With V trimmed by 6 bases and J by 4 bases, 5 bases remained unmatched. The CDR3 nucleotides read TGTGCCAGCAGACTCACAGGGGCCACTGAAGCTTTCTTT. Its protein product is CASRLTGATEAFF.

The rearrangement uses TRBV7-3 and TRBJ2-1, with 7 positions matching TRBD2. Germline assignment: CDR1 SGHTA and CDR2 FQGTGA. The J segment lost 3 bases and the V segment lost 5 bases, leaving 10 bases of the junction unmatched. The CDR3 has 16 residues. The CDR3 here is CASSGGLVLGYNEQFF. CDR3 DNA sequence: TGTGCCAGCAGCGGAGGACTAGTTCTTGGCTACAATGAGCAGTTCTTC.

The V gene is TRBV18, the J gene TRBJ1-2; D is unclear. Trimming shortened V by 0 bases and J by 6 bases, and 11 bases separated the two germline ends. Germline CDR1 KGHSH, CDR2 LQKENI. CDR3 size: 14 residues. As DNA, the CDR3 is TGTGCCAGCTCACCACCCCAGGAGCTACATGGCTACACCTTC. Amino acids: CASSPPQELHGYTF.

J is TRBJ2-7 and V is TRBV5-1; 8 bases are shared with TRBD1. The CDR3 extends over 15 amino acids. With 3 bases clipped from V and 2 bases from J, the junction kept 7 bases outside the gene matches. Germline values: CDR1 SGHRS, CDR2 YFSETQ. In DNA, the CDR3 is TGCGCCAGCAGCTCAACCGGGACAGGACCCTACGAGCAGTACTTC. It encodes CASSSTGTGPYEQYF. Drawing the rest from reference TRBV5-1 and TRBJ2-7, the complete variable domain is KAGVTQTPRYLIKTRGQQVTLSCSPISGHRSVSWYQQTPGQGLQFLFEYFSETQRNKGNFPGRFSGRQFSNSRSEMNVSTLELGDSALYLCASSSTGTGPYEQYFGPGTRLTVT.

This chain links TRBV19 with TRBJ1-5; D unresolved. With 6 bases removed from V and 2 bases from J, the gap between germline ends came to 14 bases. Germline V gene sequence: CDR1 LNHDA, CDR2 SQIVND (reference sequence). CDR3 length equals 15 residues. CDR3 nucleotides: TGTGCCAGTAGGTACCGGCCAGGAGGCAATCAGCCCCAGCATTTT. This translates into CASRYRPGGNQPQHF.

The chain uses TRBV5-1 and TRBJ2-7, with D hard to call. The CDR3 covers 14 residues. Trimming left V 0 bases short and J 9 bases short, with 16 bases between. The germline gives CDR1 SGHRS, CDR2 YFSETQ. The CDR3 bases are TGCGCCAGCAGCTTGGCGCCCTGGGTGGCTGGGCAGTACTTC. Translated, it gives CASSLAPWVAGQYF.

This clone has just a few counts. The rearrangement joins TRBV5-4 to TRBJ1-5, with D possibly being TRBD1 (5 bases). CDR3 length equals 14 residues. Germline lookup yields CDR1 SGHNT and CDR2 YYREEE (reference sequence). V was cut by 5 bases and J by 4 bases, with 13 bases left in between. The CDR3, as DNA: TGTGCCAGCAGTGATCAGGGCCCGAATCAGCCCCAGCATTTT. This translates into CASSDQGPNQPQHF.

This clone has just a few counts. The genes are TRBV5-1 and TRBJ2-7, with D perhaps TRBD1 (6 bases). CDR1 SGHRS and CDR2 YFSETQ come from the germline V gene. V gave up 2 bases and J gave up 5 bases, with 11 bases separating them. The CDR3 sequence is 13 residues long. The CDR3 region is CASSFGQRDEQYF. The CDR3 DNA is TGCGCCAGCAGCTTCGGACAGCGCGACGAGCAGTACTTC.

This chain joins TRBV7-2 and TRBJ2-7; D unresolved. CDR1 and CDR2 from the germline V gene are SGHTA and FQGNSA. CDR3 size: 14 residues. V lost 1 base, J lost 2 bases, and 9 bases lay in between. This CDR3 reads CASSLVWGTYEQYF. The CDR3 coding sequence is TGTGCCAGCAGCTTAGTGTGGGGAACCTACGAGCAGTACTTC.

The J gene is TRBJ2-5, the V gene TRBV4-2; D call uncertain. This CDR3 region has 14 residues. Germline-derived CDR1 and CDR2 are LGHNA and YNFKEQ. Trimming cost V 1 base and J 3 bases, with 9 bases left between them. CDR3 sequence: CASSQAGREETQYF. The CDR3 DNA sequence: TGTGCCAGCAGCCAAGCGGGTAGGGAAGAGACCCAGTACTTC.

This clone has only a few counts. The gene calls are TRBV20-1 and TRBJ2-1; no clear D. CDR1 and CDR2 (germline): DFQATT, SNEGSKA (reference sequence). The CDR3 consists of 11 residues. The V end was cut by 5 bases, the J end by 6 bases, with 8 bases between. The DNA for the CDR3 is TGCAGTGCTTCGGCACGCAATGAGCAGTTCTTC. Its translation is CSASARNEQFF.

This clone was seen only a few times. The chain has TRBV28 and TRBJ2-1, with D possibly being TRBD1 (6 bases). This CDR3 spans 13 amino acids. With 3 bases removed from V and 9 bases from J, the gap between germline ends came to 12 bases. Germline values: CDR1 MDHEN, CDR2 SYDVKM. CDR3: CASSLITGSEQFF. The CDR3 DNA follows: TGTGCCAGCAGTTTGATCACAGGGTCTGAGCAGTTCTTC.

The chain recombines TRBV28 with TRBJ2-2; D gene unclear. The CDR3 is made up of 13 amino acids. The V gene's germline CDR1 is MDHEN and CDR2 SYDVKM. The V gene lost 6 bases and the J gene lost 8 bases, with 13 bases spanning the gap. CDR3 coding DNA: TGTGCCAGCAGCTTTAACAGAGGAGGGGAGCTGTTTTTT. Amino acids: CASSFNRGGELFF.

V is TRBV7-2 and J is TRBJ2-1; 10 nucleotides line up with TRBD1. J lost 5 bases, V lost 8 bases, and 6 bases had no gene match. CDR1 is SGHTA and CDR2 is FQGNSA in the germline V gene. The length of the CDR3 is 14 residues. CDR3 sequence: CASFRDRGNNEQFF. CDR3 sequence (DNA): TGTGCCAGCTTCCGGGACAGGGGTAACAATGAGCAGTTCTTC.